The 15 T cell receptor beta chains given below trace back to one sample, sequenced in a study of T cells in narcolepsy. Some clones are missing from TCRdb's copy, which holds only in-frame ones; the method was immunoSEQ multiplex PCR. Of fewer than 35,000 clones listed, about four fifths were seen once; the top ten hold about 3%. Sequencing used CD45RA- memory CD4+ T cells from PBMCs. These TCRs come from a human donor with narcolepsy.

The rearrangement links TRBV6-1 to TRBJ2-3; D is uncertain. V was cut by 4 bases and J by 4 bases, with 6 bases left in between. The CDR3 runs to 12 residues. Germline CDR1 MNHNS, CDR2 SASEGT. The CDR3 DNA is TGTGCCAGCAGTGGGGCCGCAGATACGCAGTATTTT. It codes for CASSGAADTQYF.

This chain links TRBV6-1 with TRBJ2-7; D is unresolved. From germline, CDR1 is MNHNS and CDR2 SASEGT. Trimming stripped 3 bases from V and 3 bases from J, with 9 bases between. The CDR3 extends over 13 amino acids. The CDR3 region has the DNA TGTGCCAGCAGTGATAGGGCGAGCTACGAGCAGTACTTC. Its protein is CASSDRASYEQYF.

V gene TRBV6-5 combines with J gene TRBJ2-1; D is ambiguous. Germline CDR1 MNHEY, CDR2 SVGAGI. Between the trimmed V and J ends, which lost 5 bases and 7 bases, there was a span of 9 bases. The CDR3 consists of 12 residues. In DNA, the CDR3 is TGTGCCAGCAGTACCCCCAAAAATGAGCAGTTCTTC. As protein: CASSTPKNEQFF.

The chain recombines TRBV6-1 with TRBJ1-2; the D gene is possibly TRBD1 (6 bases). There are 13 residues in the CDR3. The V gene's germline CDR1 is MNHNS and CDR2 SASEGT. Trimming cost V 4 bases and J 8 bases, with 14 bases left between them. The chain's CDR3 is CASSVGRGLGYTF. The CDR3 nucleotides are TGTGCCAGCAGTGTGGGGCGGGGGCTAGGCTACACCTTC.

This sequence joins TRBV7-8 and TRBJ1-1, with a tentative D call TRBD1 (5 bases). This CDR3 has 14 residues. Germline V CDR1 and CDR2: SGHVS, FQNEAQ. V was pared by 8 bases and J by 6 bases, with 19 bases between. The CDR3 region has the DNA TGTGCCAGCGGGAAGAGGGCAGGGCCTCCTGAAGCTTTCTTT. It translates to CASGKRAGPPEAFF.

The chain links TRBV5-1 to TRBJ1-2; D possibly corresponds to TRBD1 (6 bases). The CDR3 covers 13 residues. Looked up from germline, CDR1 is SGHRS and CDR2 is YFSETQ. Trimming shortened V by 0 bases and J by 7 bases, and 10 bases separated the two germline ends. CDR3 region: CASSLDRASGYTF. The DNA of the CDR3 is TGCGCCAGCAGCTTGGACAGGGCAAGTGGCTACACCTTC.

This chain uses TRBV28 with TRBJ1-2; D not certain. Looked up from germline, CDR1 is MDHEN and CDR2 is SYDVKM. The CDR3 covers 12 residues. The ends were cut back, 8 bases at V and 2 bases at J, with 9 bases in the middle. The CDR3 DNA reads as TGTGCCAGCGGACTGCTCAACTATGGCTACACCTTC. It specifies CASGLLNYGYTF.

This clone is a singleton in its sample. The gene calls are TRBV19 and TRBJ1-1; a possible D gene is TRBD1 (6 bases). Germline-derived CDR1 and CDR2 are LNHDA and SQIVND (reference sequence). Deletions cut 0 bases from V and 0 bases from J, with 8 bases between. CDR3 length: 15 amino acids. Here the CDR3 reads CASSIDHRVNTEAFF. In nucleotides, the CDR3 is TGTGCCAGTAGTATAGATCACAGGGTGAACACTGAAGCTTTCTTT.

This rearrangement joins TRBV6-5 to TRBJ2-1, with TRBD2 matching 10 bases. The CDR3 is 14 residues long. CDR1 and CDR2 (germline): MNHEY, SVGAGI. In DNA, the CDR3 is TGTGCACCCCTCCAGCGGGGGGGCGACAATGAGCAGTTCTTC. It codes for CAPLQRGGDNEQFF.

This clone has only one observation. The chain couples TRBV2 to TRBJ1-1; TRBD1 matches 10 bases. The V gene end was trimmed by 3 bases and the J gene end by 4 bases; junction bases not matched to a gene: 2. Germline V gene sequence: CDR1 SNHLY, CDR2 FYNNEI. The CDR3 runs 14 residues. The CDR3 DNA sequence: TGTGCCAGCAGTGATAGGACAGGGGGCACTGAAGCTTTCTTT. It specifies CASSDRTGGTEAFF.

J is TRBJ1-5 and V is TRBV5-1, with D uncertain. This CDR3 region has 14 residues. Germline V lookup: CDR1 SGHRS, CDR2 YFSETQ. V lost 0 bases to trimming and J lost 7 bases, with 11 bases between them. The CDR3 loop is CASSLDSRLQPQHF. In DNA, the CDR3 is TGCGCCAGCAGCTTGGACAGCCGATTGCAGCCCCAGCATTTT.

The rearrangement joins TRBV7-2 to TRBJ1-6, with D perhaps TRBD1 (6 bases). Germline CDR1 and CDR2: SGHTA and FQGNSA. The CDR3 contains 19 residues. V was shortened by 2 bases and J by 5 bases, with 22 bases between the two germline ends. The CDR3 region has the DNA TGTGCCAGCAGCTTAAGGGGGGGCAGAATGACTCAAAATAATTCACCCCTCCACTTT. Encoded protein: CASSLRGGRMTQNNSPLHF.

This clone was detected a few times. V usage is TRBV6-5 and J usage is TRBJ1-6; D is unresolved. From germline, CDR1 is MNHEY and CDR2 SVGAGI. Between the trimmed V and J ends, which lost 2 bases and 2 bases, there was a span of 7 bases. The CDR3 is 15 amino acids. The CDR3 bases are TGTGCCAGCAGTTACGCCGTCGCCTATAATTCACCCCTCCACTTT. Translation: CASSYAVAYNSPLHF.

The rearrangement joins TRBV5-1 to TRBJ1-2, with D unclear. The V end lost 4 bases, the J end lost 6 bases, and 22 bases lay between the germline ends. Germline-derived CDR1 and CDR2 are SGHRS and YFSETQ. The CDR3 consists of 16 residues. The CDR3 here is CASSPRASKGGNGYTF. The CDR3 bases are TGCGCCAGCAGCCCACGAGCTTCGAAGGGTGGAAATGGCTACACCTTC.

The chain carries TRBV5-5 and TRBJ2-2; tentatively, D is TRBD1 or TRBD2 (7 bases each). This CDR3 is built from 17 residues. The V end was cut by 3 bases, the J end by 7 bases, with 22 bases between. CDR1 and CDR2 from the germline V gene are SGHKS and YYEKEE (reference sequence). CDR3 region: CASSWEGGGFGNGELFF. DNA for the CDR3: TGTGCCAGCAGCTGGGAGGGAGGGGGCTTTGGCAACGGGGAGCTGTTTTTT.